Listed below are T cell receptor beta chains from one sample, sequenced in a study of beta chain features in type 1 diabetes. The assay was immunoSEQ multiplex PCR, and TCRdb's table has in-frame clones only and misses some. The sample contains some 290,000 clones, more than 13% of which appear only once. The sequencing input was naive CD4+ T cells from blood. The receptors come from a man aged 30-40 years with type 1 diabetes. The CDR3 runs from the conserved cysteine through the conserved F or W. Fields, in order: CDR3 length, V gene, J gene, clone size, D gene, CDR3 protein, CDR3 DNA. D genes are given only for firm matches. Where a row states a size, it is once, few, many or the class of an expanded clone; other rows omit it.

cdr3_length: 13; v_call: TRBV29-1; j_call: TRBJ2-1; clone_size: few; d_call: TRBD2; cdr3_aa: CSKRGLAANEQFF; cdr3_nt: TGCAGCAAAAGGGGTCTAGCGGCCAATGAGCAGTTCTTC
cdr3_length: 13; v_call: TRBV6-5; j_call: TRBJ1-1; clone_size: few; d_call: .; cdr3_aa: CASGREMNTEAFF; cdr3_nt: TGTGCCAGCGGACGGGAAATGAACACTGAAGCTTTCTTT
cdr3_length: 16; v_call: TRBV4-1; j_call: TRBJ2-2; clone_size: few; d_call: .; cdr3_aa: CASSSTGMGNTGELFF; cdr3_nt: TGCGCCAGCAGCTCTACAGGGATGGGTAACACCGGGGAGCTGTTTTTT
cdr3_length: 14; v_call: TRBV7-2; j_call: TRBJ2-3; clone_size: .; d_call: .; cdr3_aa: CASSLEALADTQYF; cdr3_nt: TGTGCCAGCAGCTTAGAAGCTTTAGCAGATACGCAGTATTTT
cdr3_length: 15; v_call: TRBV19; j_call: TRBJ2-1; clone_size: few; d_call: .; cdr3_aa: CASSIGGPRYNEQFF; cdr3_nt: TGTGCCAGTAGTATCGGAGGGCCTAGGTACAATGAGCAGTTCTTC
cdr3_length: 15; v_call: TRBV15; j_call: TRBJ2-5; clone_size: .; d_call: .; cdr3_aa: CATSRDNSGQETQYF; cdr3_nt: TGTGCCACCAGCAGAGATAACAGCGGTCAAGAGACCCAGTACTTC
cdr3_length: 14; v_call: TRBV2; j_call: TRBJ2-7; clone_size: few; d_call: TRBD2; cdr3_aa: CASSKYGTSGEQYF; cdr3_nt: TGTGCCAGCAGCAAATACGGGACTAGCGGCGAGCAGTACTTC
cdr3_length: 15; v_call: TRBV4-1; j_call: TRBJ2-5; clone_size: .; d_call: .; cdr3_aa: CASSQEGTNQETQYF; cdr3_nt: TGCGCCAGCAGCCAAGAGGGGACAAACCAAGAGACCCAGTACTTC
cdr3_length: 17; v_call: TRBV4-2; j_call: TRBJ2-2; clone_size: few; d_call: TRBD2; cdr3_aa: CASSQLVGTSVPGELFF; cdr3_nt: TGTGCCAGCAGCCAATTAGTAGGGACTAGCGTTCCCGGGGAGCTGTTTTTT
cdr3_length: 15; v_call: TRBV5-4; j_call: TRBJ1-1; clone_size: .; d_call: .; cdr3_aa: CASSQERRGNTEAFF; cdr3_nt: TGTGCCAGCAGCCAAGAGAGAAGGGGGAACACTGAAGCTTTCTTT
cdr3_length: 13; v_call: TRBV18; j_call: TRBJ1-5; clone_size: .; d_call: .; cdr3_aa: CASSQDTNQPQHF; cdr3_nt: TGTGCCAGCTCACAAGACACAAATCAGCCCCAGCATTTT